The rows below give T cell receptor beta chains drawn from one sample of a study of cytomegalovirus exposure and HLA in healthy donors. Assay used: immunoSEQ multiplex PCR; TCRdb lists only in-frame clones, some missing. Of some 150,000 clones listed, around 84% are singletons. Sequencing was done on a sample of PBMCs. Every receptor here comes from a woman younger than 35 in good health and CMV-seronegative. Each CDR3 is given with its conserved first and last residue. The D gene is left open where the match is weak.

v_call,j_call,d_call,cdr3_aa
TRBV27,TRBJ2-4,.,CASRQGSFNIQYF
TRBV28,TRBJ2-5,.,CASSFTPLVAETQYF
TRBV5-1,TRBJ2-3,.,CASSSRGPPGTDTQYF
TRBV4-3,TRBJ2-7,.,CASSPAQGIGQYF
TRBV5-4,TRBJ2-3,.,CASSRGRVYTDTQYF
TRBV2,TRBJ2-1,TRBD1,CASRDRRNEQFF
TRBV4-2,TRBJ2-7,TRBD1,CASSPRGQGTYEQYF
TRBV7-9,TRBJ1-4,.,CASSPGLGNEKLFF
TRBV5-4,TRBJ1-4,.,CASSLAEGGVEKLFF
TRBV7-2,TRBJ2-1,.,CASSQNNEQFF
TRBV9,TRBJ2-2,.,CASSVESYVRNLPGELFF